This T cell receptor (beta chain) was sequenced for a study of CXCR3-negative and CXCR3-positive naive CD8 T cells (dated by TCRdb to between 2018 and 2021). Study-level background: In total, approximately 130 million TRB reads were obtained, or roughly 1.5 +/- 0.3 million reads per library. Diversity and physicochemical repertoire analyses covered some eleven donors pooled from two independent experiments. Naive subsets from 5 or 6 donors and memory cells from 3 donors were included in the TRBV-TRBJ cluster analysis. General study outcomes and caveats: Compared with CXCR3-negative naive cells, CXCR3-positive naive cells had TRB CDR3s with higher hydrophobicity (lower Kidera factor 4), lower energy, and higher strength and volume indices. Comparably high repertoire diversity was found in both naive subsets, whereas much lower repertoire diversity was found in memory CD8+ T cells. Freshly isolated PBMCs were used for most assays because CXCR3 expression partially decreased after cryopreservation. Because surface CD5, which is linked to self-reactivity in mice, was comparable between the naive subsets, TCR interaction strength was also inferred from TRB CDR3 physicochemical properties. Within the same donor, TRBV-TRBJ usage looked similar between naive CXCR3-negative and CXCR3-positive cells, but memory cells had distinct patterns.

The instrument given in TCRdb is NextSeq 550. The Human TCR Profiling Kit (MiLaboratory) was used to make UMI-labeled 5' RACE TRB cDNA libraries. The full amount of extracted RNA was used for cDNA synthesis, and the full amount of resulting cDNA was used for PCR amplification. Libraries were prepared in parallel using an identical number of PCR cycles. The paper's data handling went like this. With a minimum of two reads required per UMI, MIGEC and MiXCR pulled out about 50,000 +/- 10,000 unique UMI-labeled TRB cDNA molecules from each library. An average of around 40,000 +/- 10,000 functional in-frame TRB CDR3 nucleotide clonotypes without stop codons was found per library. After downsampling to 5000 UMI-labeled TRB molecules per sample, diversity metrics such as normalized Shannon-Wiener and Chao1 were calculated in VDJtools. VDJtools was used to calculate clonotype-size-weighted physicochemical properties of the central five CDR3 residues, namely interaction energy, strength, volume and Kidera factor 4. The reads were reprocessed in TCRdb, with one entry per CDR3 protein sequence and no accompanying DNA. TCRdb's processing, not the study's, gives the V and J calls here. The sample table records 100,000 to 150,000 distinct CDR3 sequences. The top ten clones comprise less than 0.3% of the sample.

On this clonotype: The target of this receptor is not known.

The germline V gene yields MDHEN for CDR1 and SYDVKM for CDR2. The CDR3, cysteine through phenylalanine, is 16 amino acids long. The entry carries no DNA sequence. Each CD8+ T cell subset was flow-sorted in triplicate, and around 300,000 cells per subset were placed directly into RLT lysis buffer. Naive CD8+ T cells were defined stringently as CD45RO-CCR7+CD27+CD95- to exclude memory contaminants. Peripheral blood mononuclear cells were isolated from buffy coats by standard density gradient centrifugation. Naive CXCR3-negative and CXCR3-positive CD8+ T cells were flow-sorted using a FACSAria III. Total RNA was extracted from sorted cells with an RNeasy Mini Kit.

The material sequenced was naive CXCR3- CD8+ T cells from blood. The cell subset or site label, as the study defines it: CD45RO-CCR7+CD27+CD95- naive CD8+ T cells lacking CXCR3 (TNR3-). This TCR was sampled from a human donor in good health. Some clones in this sample may be carry-over from other donors' samples. The chain links TRBV28 with TRBJ2-3; TCRdb's D gene call, TRBD1, goes unchecked for lack of DNA. CDR3 region: CASSPAGVAGTDTQYF. The variable domain in full, with residues beyond the CDR3 obtained from the reference TRBV28 and TRBJ2-3 genes, is DVKVTQSSRYLVKRTGEKVFLECVQDMDHENMFWYRQDPGLGLRLIYFSYDVKMKEKGDIPEGYSVSREKKERFSLILESASTNQTSMYLCASSPAGVAGTDTQYFGPGTRLTVL.